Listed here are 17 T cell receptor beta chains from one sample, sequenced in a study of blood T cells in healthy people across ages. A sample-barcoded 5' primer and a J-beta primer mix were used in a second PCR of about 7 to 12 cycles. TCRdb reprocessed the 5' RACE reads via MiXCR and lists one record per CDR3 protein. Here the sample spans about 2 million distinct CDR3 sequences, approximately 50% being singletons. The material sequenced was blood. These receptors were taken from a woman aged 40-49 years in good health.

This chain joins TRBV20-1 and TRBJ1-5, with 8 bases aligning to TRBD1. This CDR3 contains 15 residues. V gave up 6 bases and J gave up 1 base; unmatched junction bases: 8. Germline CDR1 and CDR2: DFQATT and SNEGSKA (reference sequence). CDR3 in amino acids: CSAQTGDVSNQPQHF. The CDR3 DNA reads TGCAGTGCCCAGACAGGGGACGTCAGCAATCAGCCCCAGCATTTT.

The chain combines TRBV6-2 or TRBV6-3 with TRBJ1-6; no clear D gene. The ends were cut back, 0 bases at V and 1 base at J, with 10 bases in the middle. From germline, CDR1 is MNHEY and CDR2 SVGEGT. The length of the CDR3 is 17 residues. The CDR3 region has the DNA TGTGCCAGCAGTTACTCCGGGGAGACGTCCTATAATTCACCCCTCCACTTT. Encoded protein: CASSYSGETSYNSPLHF.

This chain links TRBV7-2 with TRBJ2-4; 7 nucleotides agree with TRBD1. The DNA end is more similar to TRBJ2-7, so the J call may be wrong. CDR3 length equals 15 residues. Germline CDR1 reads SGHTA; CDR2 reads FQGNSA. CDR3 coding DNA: TGTGCCAGCAGCTTAGTGGGAACAGGGGCGCACGAGCAGTACTTC. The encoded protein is CASSLVGTGAHEQYF.

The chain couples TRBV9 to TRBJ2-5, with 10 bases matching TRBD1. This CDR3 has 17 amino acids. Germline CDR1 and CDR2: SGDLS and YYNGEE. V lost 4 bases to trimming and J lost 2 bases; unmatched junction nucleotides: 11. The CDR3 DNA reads TGTGCCAGCAGCCCTAGGGACAGGGGTAGGCAGCAAGAGACCCAGTACTTC. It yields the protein CASSPRDRGRQQETQYF.

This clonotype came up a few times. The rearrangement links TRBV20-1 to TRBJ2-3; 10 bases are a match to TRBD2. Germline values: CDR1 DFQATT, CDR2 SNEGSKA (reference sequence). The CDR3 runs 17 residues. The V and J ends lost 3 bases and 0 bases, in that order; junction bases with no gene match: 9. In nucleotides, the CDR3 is TGCAGTGCTAGCCTTCGTCTAGCGGGGGATAGCACAGATACGCAGTATTTT. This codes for CSASLRLAGDSTDTQYF.

The CDR3 region has the DNA TGTGCCAGCAGTGCCGGGACAGGAGTAAACAGCAATCAGCCCCAGCATTTT. Residues: CASSAGTGVNSNQPQHF. This chain links TRBV6-2 or TRBV6-3 with TRBJ1-5; 8 positions agree with TRBD1. The CDR3 consists of 17 residues. Trimming at V came to 5 bases and at J to 1 base, leaving 10 bases not matched to a gene. Germline-derived CDR1 and CDR2 are MNHEY and SVGEGT.

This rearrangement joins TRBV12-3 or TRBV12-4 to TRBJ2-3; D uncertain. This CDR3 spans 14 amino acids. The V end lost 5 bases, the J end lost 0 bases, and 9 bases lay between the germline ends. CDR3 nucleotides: TGTGCCAGCAGTCCCACCCACAGCACAGATACGCAGTATTTT. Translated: CASSPTHSTDTQYF.

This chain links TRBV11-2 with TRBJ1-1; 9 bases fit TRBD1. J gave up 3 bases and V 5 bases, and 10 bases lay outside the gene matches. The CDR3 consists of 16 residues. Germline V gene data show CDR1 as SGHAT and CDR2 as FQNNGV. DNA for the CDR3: TGTGCCAGCAGCCCGAGGGGACAGGGCTCTCACACTGAAGCTTTCTTT. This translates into CASSPRGQGSHTEAFF.

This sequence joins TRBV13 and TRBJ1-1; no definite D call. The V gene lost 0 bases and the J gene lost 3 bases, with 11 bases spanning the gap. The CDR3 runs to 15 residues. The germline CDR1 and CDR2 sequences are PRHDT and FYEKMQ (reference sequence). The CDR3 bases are TGTGCCAGCAGCTTAGGCGGAGTTGGCGACACTGAAGCTTTCTTT. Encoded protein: CASSLGGVGDTEAFF.

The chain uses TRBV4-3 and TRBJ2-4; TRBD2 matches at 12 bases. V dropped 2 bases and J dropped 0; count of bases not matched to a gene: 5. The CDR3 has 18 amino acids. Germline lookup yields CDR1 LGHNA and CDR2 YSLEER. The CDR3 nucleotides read TGCGCCAGCAGCCAATCCCTAGCGGGGGGGGGAGCCAAAAACATTCAGTACTTC. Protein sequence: CASSQSLAGGGAKNIQYF.

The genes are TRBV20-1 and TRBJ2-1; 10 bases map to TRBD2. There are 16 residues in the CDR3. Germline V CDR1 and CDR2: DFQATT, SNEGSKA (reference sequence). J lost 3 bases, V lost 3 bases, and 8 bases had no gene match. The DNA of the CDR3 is TGCAGTGCTAGCCTCATTAGCGGGGGGCTCTACAATGAGCAGTTCTTC. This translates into CSASLISGGLYNEQFF.

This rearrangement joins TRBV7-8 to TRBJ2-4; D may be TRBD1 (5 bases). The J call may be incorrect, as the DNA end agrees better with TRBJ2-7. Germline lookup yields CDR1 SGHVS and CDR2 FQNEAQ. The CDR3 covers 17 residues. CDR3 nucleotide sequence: TGTGCCAGCAACACAAAGGAAGGGGCGTACCCCTCCTACGAGCAGTACTTC. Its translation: CASNTKEGAYPSYEQYF.

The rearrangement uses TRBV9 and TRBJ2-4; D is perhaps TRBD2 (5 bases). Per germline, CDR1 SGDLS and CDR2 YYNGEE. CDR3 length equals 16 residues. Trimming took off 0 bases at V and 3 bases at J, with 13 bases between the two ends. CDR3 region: CASSVVAAGNKNIQYF. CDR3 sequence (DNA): TGTGCCAGCAGCGTAGTGGCGGCGGGTAACAAAAACATTCAGTACTTC. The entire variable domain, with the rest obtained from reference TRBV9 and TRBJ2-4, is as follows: DSGVTQTPKHLITATGQRVTLRCSPRSGDLSVYWYQQSLDQGLQFLIQYYNGEERAKGNILERFSAQQFPDLHSELNLSSLELGDSALYFCASSVVAAGNKNIQYFGAGTRLSVL.

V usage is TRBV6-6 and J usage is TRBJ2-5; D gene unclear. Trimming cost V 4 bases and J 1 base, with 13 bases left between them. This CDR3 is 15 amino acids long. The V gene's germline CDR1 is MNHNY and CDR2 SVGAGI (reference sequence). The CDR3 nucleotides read TGTGCCAGCAGTTCGTCCCCTTTCAGCCAAGAGACCCAGTACTTC. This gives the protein CASSSSPFSQETQYF.

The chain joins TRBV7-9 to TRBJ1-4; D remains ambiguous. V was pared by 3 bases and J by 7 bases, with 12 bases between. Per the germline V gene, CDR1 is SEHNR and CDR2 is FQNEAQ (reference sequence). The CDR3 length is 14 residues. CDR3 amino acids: CASSFRSAPEKLFF. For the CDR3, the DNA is TGTGCCAGCAGCTTTCGGTCGGCGCCTGAAAAACTGTTTTTT.

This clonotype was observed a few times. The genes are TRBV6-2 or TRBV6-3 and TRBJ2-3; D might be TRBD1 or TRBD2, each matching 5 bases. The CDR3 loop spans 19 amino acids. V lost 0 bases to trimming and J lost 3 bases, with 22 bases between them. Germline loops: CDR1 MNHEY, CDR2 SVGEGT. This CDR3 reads CASSYSPTRGVDRTDTQYF. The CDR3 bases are TGTGCCAGCAGTTACTCCCCAACGCGAGGGGTTGACCGAACAGATACGCAGTATTTT.

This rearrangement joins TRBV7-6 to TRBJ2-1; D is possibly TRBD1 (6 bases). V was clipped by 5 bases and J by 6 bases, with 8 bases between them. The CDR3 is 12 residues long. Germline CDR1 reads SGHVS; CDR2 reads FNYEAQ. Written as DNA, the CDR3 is TGTGCCAGCAGCACAGGGTCCAATGAGCAGTTCTTC. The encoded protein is CASSTGSNEQFF.